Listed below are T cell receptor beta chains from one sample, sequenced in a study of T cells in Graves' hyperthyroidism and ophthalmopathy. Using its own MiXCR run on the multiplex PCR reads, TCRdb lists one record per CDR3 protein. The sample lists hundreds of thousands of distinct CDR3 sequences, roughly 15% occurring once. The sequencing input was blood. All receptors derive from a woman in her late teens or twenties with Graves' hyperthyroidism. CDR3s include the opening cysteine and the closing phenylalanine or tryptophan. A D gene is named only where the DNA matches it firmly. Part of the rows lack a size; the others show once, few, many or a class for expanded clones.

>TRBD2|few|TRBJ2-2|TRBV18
CASSPDLRGSNTGELFF
TGTGCCAGCTCACCAGATCTGCGGGGGTCGAACACCGGGGAGCTGTTTTTT
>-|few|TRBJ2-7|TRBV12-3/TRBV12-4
CASSLSPGQLAYEQYF
TGTGCCAGCAGTCTTAGCCCCGGACAGTTGGCCTACGAGCAGTACTTC
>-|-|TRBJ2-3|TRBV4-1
CASSQGIRGADTQYF
TGCGCCAGCAGCCAAGGGATACGGGGAGCAGATACGCAGTATTTT
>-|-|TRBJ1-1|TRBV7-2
CASSSLGGLGTEAFF
TGTGCCAGCAGCTCCCTCGGGGGGCTGGGCACTGAAGCTTTCTTT
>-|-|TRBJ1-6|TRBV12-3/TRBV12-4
CASSAGQSSSYNSPLHF
TGTGCCAGCAGTGCTGGACAGTCCAGCTCCTATAATTCACCCCTCCACTTT
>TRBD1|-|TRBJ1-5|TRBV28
CASSPTDRNQPQHF
TGTGCCAGCAGTCCGACGGACAGGAATCAGCCCCAGCATTTT
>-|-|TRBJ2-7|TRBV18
CASSPPYNEQYF
TGTGCCAGCTCACCACCGTACAACGAGCAGTACTTC
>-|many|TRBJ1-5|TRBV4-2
CASSHDWGQHQPQHF
TGTGCCAGCAGCCACGACTGGGGCCAACATCAGCCCCAGCATTTT
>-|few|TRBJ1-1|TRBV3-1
CASRLRGSSTEAFF
TGTGCCAGCAGGTTAAGGGGATCGAGCACTGAAGCTTTCTTT
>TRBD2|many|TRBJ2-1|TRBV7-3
CASSSMPLAGVNEQFF
TGTGCCAGCAGCTCAATGCCACTAGCGGGAGTCAATGAGCAGTTCTTC
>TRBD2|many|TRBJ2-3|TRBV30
CAWSTRELDTQYF
TGTGCCTGGAGCACGCGGGAGTTGGATACGCAGTATTTT
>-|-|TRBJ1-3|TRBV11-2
CASSLDAGNTIYF
TGTGCCAGCAGCTTAGATGCGGGAAACACCATATATTTT
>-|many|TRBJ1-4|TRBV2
CASSDLRDIGREKLFF
TGTGCCAGCAGTGACCTGAGGGACATTGGCCGGGAAAAACTGTTTTTT
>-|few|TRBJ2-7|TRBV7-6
CASSLGRGSVTYEQYF
TGTGCCAGCAGCTTGGGCCGCGGTAGCGTTACCTACGAGCAGTACTTC
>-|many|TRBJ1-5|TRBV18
CASSAQGGDQPQHF
TGTGCCAGCTCAGCACAGGGAGGGGATCAGCCCCAGCATTTT
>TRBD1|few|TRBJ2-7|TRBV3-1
CASRRGTVYEQYF
TGTGCCAGCAGGCGTGGGACAGTTTACGAGCAGTACTTC
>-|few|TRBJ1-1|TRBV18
CASSPDPVGATEAFF
TGTGCCAGCTCACCCGATCCGGTGGGGGCCACTGAAGCTTTCTTT
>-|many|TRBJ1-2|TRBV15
CATSRDRGYGYTF
TGTGCCACCAGCAGGGACAGAGGCTATGGCTACACCTTC
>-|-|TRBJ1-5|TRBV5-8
CASSLEEVNQPQHF
TGTGCCAGCAGCTTAGAGGAGGTCAATCAGCCCCAGCATTTT
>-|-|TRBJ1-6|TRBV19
CASKELQNSYNSPLHF
TGTGCCAGTAAGGAACTTCAAAACTCCTATAATTCACCCCTCCACTTT
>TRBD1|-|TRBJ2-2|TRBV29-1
CSGGQVPGELFF
TGCAGCGGGGGACAGGTCCCCGGGGAGCTGTTTTTT
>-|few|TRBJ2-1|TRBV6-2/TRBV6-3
CASSLPREQFF
TGTGCCAGCAGTTTACCCCGTGAGCAGTTCTTC